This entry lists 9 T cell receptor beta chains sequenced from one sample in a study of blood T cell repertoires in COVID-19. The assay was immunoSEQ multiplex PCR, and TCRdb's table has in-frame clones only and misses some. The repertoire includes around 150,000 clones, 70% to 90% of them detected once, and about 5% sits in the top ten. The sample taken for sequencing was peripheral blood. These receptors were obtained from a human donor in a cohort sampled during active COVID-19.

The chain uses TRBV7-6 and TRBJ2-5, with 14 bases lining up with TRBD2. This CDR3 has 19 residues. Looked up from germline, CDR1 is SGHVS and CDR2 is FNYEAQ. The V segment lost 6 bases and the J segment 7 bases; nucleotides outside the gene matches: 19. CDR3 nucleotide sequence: TGTGCCAGCAGTAACAGGGGGCTGGGACTAGCGGGGGACCTAGTGACCCAGTACTTC. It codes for CASSNRGLGLAGDLVTQYF.

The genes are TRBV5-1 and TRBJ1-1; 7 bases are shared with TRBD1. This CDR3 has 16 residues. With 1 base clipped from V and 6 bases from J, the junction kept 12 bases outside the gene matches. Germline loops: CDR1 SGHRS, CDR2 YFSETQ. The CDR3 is CASSLTPGQLISEAFF. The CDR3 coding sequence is TGCGCCAGCAGCTTGACTCCGGGACAGTTAATCTCTGAAGCTTTCTTT. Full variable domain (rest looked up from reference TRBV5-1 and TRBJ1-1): KAGVTQTPRYLIKTRGQQVTLSCSPISGHRSVSWYQQTPGQGLQFLFEYFSETQRNKGNFPGRFSGRQFSNSRSEMNVSTLELGDSALYLCASSLTPGQLISEAFFGQGTRLTVV.

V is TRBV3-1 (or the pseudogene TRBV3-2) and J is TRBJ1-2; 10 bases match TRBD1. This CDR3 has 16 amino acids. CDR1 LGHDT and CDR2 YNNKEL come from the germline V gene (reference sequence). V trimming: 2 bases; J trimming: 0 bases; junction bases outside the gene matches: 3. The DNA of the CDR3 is TGTGCCAGCAGCCAAAGGGACAGGGGAGCTAACTATGGCTACACCTTC. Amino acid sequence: CASSQRDRGANYGYTF.

The CDR3 DNA is TGTGCCAGCAGTGAAGTAGGAGGGACCTACGAGCAGTACTTC. This encodes CASSEVGGTYEQYF. The chain uses TRBV6-1 and TRBJ2-7; the D gene is possibly TRBD2 (6 bases). V dropped 1 base and J dropped 2 bases, with 9 bases sitting between them. Germline V gene lookup returns CDR1 MNHNS and CDR2 SASEGT. There are 14 residues in the CDR3.

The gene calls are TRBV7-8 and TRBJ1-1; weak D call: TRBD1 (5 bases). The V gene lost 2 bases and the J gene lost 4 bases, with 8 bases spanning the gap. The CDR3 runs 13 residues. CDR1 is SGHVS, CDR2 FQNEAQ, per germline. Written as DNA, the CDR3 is TGTGCCAGCAGCTTAAACAGGATCACTGAAGCTTTCTTT. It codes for CASSLNRITEAFF. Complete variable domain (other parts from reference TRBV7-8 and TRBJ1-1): GAGVSQSPRYKVAKRGQDVALRCDPISGHVSLFWYQQALGQGPEFLTYFQNEAQLDKSGLPSDRFFAERPEGSVSTLKIQRTQQEDSAVYLCASSLNRITEAFFGQGTRLTVV.

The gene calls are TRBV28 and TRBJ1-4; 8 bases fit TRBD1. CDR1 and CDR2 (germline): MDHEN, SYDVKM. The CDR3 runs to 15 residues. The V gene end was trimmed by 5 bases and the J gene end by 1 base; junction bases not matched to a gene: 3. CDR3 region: CASSLGQGTNEKLFF. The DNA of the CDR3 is TGTGCCAGCAGTCTAGGACAGGGAACTAATGAAAAACTGTTTTTT.

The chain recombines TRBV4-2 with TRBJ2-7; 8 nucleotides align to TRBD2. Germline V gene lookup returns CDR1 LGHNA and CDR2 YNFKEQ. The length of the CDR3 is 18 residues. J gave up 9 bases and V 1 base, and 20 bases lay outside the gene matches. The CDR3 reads CASSQVELISGSWAGQYF. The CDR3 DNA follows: TGTGCCAGCAGCCAAGTCGAGCTCATCAGCGGGAGTTGGGCTGGGCAGTACTTC.

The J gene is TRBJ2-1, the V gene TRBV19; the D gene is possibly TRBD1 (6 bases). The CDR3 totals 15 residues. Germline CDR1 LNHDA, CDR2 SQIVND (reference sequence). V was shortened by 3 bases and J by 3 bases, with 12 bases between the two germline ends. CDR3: CASSIRDNLYNEQFF. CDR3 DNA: TGTGCCAGTAGTATTAGGGACAACCTCTACAATGAGCAGTTCTTC.

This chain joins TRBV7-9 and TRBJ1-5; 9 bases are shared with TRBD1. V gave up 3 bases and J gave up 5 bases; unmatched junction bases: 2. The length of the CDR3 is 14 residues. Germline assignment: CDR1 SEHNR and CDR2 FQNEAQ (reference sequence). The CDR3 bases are TGTGCCAGCAGCTTGACAGGGGGAGATCAGCCCCAGCATTTT. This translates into CASSLTGGDQPQHF.